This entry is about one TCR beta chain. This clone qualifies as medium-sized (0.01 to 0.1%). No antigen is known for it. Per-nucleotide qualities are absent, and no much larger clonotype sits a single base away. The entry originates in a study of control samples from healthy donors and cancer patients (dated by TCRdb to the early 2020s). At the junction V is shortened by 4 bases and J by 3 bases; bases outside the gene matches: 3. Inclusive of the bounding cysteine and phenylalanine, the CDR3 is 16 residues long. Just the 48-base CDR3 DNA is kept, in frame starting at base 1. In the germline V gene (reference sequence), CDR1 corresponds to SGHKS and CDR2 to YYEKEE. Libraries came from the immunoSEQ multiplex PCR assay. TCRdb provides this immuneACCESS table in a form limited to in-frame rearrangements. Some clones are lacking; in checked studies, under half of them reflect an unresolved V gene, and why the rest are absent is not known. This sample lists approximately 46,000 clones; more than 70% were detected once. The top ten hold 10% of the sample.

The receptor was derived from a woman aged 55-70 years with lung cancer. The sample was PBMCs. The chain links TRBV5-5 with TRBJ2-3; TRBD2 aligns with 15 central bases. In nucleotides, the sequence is TGTGCCAGCAGCCCGGGGACTAGCGGGAGGACAGATACGCAGTATTTT. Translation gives CASSPGTSGRTDTQYF. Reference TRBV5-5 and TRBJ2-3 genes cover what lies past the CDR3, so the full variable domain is DAGVTQSPTHLIKTRGQQVTLRCSPISGHKSVSWYQQVLGQGPQFIFQYYEKEERGRGNFPDRFSARQFPNYSSELNVNALLLGDSALYLCASSPGTSGRTDTQYFGPGTRLTVL.